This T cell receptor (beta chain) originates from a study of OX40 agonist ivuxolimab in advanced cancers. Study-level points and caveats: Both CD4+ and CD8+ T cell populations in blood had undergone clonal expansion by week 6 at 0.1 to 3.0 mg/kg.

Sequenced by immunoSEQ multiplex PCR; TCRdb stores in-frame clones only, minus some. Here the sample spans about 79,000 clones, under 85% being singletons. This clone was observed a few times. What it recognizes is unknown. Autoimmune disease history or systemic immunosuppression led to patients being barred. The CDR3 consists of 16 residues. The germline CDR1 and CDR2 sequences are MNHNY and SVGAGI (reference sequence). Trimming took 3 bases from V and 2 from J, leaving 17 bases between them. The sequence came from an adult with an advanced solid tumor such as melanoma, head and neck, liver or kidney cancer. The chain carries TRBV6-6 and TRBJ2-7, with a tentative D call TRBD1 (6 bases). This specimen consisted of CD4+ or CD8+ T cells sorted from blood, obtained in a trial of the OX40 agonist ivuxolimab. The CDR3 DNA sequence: TGTGCCAGCAGTTATGGCCAAGGGGGATCTACCTACGAGCAGTACTTC. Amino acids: CASSYGQGGSTYEQYF.